This T cell receptor (beta chain) was profiled in a study of OX40 agonist ivuxolimab in advanced cancers. Study-level information: Patients got intravenous ivuxolimab at 0.01 to 10 mg/kg every 2 weeks. There were three patients with partial responses, one having hepatocellular carcinoma and two cutaneous melanoma.

In the case of this clone: Antigen: not known.

This table comes from immunoSEQ multiplex PCR, and its TCRdb copy is limited to in-frame clones, with some not included. This table has tens of thousands of clones, 84% appearing once. On cycle 4 day 1 and cycle 7 day 1, as well as at baseline, blood was sampled. Notes on the study in general: Some nonresponders likewise displayed low normalized T-cell clonal expansion.

The sample in question was CD4+ or CD8+ T cells sorted from blood, obtained in a trial of the OX40 agonist ivuxolimab. This receptor was taken from an adult with an advanced solid tumor such as melanoma, head and neck, liver or kidney cancer.

The CDR3 spells CASSIVARVRNTEAFF. In DNA form, the CDR3 reads TGTGCCAGTAGTATAGTAGCCAGGGTTAGGAACACTGAAGCTTTCTTT. This sequence joins TRBV19 and TRBJ1-1; tentatively, D is TRBD1 (5 bases). CDR1 LNHDA and CDR2 SQIVND come from the germline V gene (reference sequence). The CDR3 has 16 residues. The V and J ends lost 1 base and 1 base respectively, with 13 bases between them.